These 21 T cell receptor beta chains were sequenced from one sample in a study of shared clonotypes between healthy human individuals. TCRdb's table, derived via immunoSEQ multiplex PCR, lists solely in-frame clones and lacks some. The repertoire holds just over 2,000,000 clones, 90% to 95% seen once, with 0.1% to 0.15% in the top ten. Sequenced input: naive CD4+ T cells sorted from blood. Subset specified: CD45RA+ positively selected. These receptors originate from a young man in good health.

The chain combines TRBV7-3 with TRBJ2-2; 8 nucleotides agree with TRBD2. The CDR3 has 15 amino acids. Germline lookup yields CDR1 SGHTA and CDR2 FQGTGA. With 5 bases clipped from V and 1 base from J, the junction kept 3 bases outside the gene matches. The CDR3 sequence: CASSISGVNTGELFF. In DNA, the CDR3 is TGTGCCAGCAGCATTAGCGGGGTGAACACCGGGGAGCTGTTTTTT.

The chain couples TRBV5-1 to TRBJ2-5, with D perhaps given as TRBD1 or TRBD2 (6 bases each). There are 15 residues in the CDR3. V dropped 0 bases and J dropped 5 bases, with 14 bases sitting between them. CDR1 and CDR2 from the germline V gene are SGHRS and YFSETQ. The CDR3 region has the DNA TGCGCCAGCAGCTTGGCCGGGGGCGCGCTGGAGACCCAGTACTTC. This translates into CASSLAGGALETQYF.

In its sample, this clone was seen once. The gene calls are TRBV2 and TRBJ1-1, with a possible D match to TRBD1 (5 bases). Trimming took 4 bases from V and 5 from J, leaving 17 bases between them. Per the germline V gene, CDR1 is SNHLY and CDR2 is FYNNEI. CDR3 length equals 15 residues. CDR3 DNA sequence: TGTGCCAGCAGTGCCGTGGGAGGGACGAGTACTGAAGCTTTCTTT. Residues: CASSAVGGTSTEAFF.

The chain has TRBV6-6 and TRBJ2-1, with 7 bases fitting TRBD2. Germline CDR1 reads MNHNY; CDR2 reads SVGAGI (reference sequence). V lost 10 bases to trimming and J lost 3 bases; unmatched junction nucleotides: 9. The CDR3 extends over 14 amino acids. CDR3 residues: CATESGEIYNEQFF. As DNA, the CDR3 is TGTGCCACCGAAAGCGGGGAAATCTACAATGAGCAGTTCTTC.

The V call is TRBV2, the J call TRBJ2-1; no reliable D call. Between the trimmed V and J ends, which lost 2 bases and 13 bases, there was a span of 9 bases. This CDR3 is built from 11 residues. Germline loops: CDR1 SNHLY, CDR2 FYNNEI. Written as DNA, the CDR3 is TGTGCCAGCAGTGAAAAGGGTGGACAGTTCTTC. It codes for CASSEKGGQFF.

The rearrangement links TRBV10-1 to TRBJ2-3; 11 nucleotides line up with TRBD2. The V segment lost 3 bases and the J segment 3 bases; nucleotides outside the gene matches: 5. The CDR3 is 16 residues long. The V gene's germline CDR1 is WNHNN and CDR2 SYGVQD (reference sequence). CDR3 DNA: TGCGCCAGCAGTGACTCGGGACTAGCGGTAACAGATACGCAGTATTTT. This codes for CASSDSGLAVTDTQYF.

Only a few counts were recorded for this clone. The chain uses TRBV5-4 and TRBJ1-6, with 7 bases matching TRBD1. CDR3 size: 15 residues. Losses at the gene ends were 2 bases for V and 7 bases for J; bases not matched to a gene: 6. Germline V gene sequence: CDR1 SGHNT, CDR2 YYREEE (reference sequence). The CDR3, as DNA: TGTGCCAGCAGCTTCTTCCTACAGGGGAATTCACCCCTCCACTTT. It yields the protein CASSFFLQGNSPLHF. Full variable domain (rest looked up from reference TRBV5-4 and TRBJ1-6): ETGVTQSPTHLIKTRGQQVTLRCSSQSGHNTVSWYQQALGQGPQFIFQYYREEENGRGNFPPRFSGLQFPNYSSELNVNALELDDSALYLCASSFFLQGNSPLHFGNGTRLTVT.

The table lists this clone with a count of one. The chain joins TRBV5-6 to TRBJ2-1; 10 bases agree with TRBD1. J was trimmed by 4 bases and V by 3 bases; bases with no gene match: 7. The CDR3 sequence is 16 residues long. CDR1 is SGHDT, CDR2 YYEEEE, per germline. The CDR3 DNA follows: TGTGCCAGCAGCTCTAAGACAGGGGGCTCTTACAATGAGCAGTTCTTC. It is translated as CASSSKTGGSYNEQFF.

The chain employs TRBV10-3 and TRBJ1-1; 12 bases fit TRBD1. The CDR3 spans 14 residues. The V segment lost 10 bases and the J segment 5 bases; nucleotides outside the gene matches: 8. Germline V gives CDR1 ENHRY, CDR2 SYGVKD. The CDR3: CASREGQGATEAFF. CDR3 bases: TGTGCCAGCCGCGAGGGACAGGGGGCGACTGAAGCTTTCTTT.

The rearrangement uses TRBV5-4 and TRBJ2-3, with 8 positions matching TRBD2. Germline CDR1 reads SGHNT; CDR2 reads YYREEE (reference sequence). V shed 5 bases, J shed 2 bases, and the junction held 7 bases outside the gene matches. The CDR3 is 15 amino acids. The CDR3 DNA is TGTGCCAGCAGGGGCTATAGCGGGATCACAGATACGCAGTATTTT. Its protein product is CASRGYSGITDTQYF.

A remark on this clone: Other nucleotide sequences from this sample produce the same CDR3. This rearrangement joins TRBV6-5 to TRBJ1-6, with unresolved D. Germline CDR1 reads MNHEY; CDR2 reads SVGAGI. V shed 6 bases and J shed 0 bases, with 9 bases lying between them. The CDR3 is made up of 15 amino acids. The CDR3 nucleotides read TGTGCCAGCAGAACACAGAGCTCCTATAATTCACCCCTCCACTTT. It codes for CASRTQSSYNSPLHF.

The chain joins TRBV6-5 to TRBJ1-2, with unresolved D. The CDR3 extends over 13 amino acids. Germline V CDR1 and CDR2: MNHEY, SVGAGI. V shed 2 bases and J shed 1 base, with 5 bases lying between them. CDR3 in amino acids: CASSYDVNYGYTF. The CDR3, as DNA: TGTGCCAGCAGTTACGACGTTAACTATGGCTACACCTTC.

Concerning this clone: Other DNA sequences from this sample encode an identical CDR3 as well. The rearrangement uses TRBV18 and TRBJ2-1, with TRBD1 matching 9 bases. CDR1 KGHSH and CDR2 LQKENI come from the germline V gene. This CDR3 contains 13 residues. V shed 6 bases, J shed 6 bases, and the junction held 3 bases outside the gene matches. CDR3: CASSPDRGNEQFF. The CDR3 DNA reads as TGTGCCAGCTCGCCGGACAGGGGCAATGAGCAGTTCTTC.

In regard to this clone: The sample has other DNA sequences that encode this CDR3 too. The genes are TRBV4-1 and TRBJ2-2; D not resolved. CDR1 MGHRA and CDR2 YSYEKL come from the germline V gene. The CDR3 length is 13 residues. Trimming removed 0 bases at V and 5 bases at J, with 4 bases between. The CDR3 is CASSQDPTGELFF. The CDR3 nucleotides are TGCGCCAGCAGCCAAGATCCGACCGGGGAGCTGTTTTTT.

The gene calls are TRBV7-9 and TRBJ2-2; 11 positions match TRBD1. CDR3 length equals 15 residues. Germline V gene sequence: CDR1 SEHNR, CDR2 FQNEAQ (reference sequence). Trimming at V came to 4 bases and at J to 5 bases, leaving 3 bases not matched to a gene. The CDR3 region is CASSSDRGHTGELFF. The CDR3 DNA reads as TGTGCCAGCAGCTCGGACAGGGGGCATACCGGGGAGCTGTTTTTT.

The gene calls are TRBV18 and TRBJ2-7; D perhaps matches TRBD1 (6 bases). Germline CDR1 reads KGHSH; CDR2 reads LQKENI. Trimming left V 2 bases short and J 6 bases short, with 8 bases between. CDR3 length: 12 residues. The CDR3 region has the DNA TGTGCCAGCTCACCAATCAGGGGCGAGCAGTACTTC. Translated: CASSPIRGEQYF.

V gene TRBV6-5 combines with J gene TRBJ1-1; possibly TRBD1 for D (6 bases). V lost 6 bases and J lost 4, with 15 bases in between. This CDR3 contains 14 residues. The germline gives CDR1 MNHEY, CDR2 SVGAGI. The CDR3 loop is CASSPTLGGTEAFF. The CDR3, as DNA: TGTGCCAGCAGCCCTACGTTAGGGGGCACTGAAGCTTTCTTT.

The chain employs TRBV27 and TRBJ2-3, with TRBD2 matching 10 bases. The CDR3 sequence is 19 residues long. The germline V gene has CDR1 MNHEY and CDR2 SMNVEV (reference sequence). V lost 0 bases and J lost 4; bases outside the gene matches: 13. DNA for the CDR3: TGTGCCAGCAGTTTATCGCTCCGACCTAGCGGGAGAGACTCAGATACGCAGTATTTT. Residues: CASSLSLRPSGRDSDTQYF.

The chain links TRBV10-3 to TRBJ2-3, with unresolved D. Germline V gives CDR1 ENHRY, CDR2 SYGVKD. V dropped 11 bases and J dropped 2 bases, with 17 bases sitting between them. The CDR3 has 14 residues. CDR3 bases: TGTGCCGTACGCGGCCAGATCTCCACAGATACGCAGTATTTT. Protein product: CAVRGQISTDTQYF.

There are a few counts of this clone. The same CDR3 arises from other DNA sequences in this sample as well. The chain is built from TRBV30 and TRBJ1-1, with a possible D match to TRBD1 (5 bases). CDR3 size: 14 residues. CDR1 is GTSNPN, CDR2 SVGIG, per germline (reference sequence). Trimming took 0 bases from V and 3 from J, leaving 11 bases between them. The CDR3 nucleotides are TGTGCCTGGAGTGTACGGTTGGGGGACACTGAAGCTTTCTTT. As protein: CAWSVRLGDTEAFF.

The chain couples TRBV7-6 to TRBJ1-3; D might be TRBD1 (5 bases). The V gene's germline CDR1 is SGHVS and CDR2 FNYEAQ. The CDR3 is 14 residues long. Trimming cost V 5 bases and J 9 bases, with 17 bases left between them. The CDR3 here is CASSLDTGGSTIYF. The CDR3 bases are TGTGCCAGCAGCCTAGACACCGGGGGGAGCACCATATATTTT.